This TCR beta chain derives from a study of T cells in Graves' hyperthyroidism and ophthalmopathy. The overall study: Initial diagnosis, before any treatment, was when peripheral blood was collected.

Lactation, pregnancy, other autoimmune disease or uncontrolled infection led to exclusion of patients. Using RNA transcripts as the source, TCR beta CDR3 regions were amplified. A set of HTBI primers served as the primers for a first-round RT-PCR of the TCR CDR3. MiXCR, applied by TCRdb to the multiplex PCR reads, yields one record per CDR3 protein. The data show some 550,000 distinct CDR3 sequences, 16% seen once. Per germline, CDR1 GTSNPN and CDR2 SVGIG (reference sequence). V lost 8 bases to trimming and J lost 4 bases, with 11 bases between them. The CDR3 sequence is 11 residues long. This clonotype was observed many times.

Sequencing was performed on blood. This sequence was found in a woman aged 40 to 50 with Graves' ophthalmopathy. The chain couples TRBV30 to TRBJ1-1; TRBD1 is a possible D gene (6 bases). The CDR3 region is CAEQGPTEAFF. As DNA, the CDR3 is TGTGCCGAACAGGGTCCCACTGAAGCTTTCTTT.